These T cell receptor beta chains were read from a single sample in a study of blood T cell repertoires in COVID-19. Libraries were prepared by immunoSEQ multiplex PCR; TCRdb keeps only in-frame clonotypes and omits some of them. The sample has about 40,000 clones; 80% to 90% are singletons. The sample taken for sequencing was peripheral blood. The receptor set was obtained from a woman in her 70s with acute or convalescent COVID-19. Both conserved end residues are part of each CDR3. D genes are given only for firm matches. Clone size is shown for a subset of rows, as once, few, many or a class of expanded clone.

- - TRBJ2-5 TRBV7-8 CASSLDSNQETQYF TGTGCCAGCAGCTTGGACTCTAACCAAGAGACCCAGTACTTC
- - TRBJ2-3 TRBV9 CASSTIQGSADTQYF TGTGCCAGCAGCACTATACAGGGCTCGGCAGATACGCAGTATTTT
- - TRBJ1-2 TRBV6-5 CASSSSGEGRGYTF TGTGCCAGCAGTTCCAGTGGGGAGGGACGTGGCTACACCTTC
TRBD1 - TRBJ1-1 TRBV9 CASSSGVPGGPLTEAFF TGTGCCAGCAGCTCAGGGGTTCCAGGGGGCCCCCTCACTGAAGCTTTCTTT
TRBD1 - TRBJ2-5 TRBV27 CASRKGQDQETQYF TGTGCCAGCAGGAAGGGACAGGACCAAGAGACCCAGTACTTC
TRBD2 once TRBJ2-2 TRBV7-3 CASRLGLADTGELFF TGTGCCAGCAGACTCGGACTAGCGGACACCGGGGAGCTGTTTTTT
- - TRBJ2-1 TRBV10-3 CAISEKQGLTYNEQFF TGTGCCATCAGTGAGAAGCAGGGGCTTACCTACAATGAGCAGTTCTTC
TRBD2 - TRBJ2-1 TRBV5-1 CASRFGTSSSYNEQFF TGCGCCAGCAGATTCGGGACTAGCTCGTCCTACAATGAGCAGTTCTTC
TRBD1 - TRBJ1-5 TRBV11-2 CASSPGTANQPQHF TGTGCCAGCAGCCCCGGGACAGCAAATCAGCCCCAGCATTTT
- - TRBJ2-5 TRBV6-2/TRBV6-3 CASSYQGVETQYF TGTGCCAGCAGTTACCAAGGGGTCGAGACCCAGTACTTC
TRBD1 - TRBJ1-4 TRBV27 CASSLSRDSTTNEKLFF TGTGCCAGCAGTTTGTCCCGGGACAGCACAACTAATGAAAAACTGTTTTTT
- few TRBJ2-3 TRBV13 CASRLAPGTQYF TGTGCCAGCAGATTAGCGCCAGGTACGCAGTATTTT
TRBD1 - TRBJ1-1 TRBV7-2 CASSAYTGVSEAFF TGTGCCAGCAGCGCCTATACAGGGGTGAGTGAAGCTTTCTTT
- - TRBJ1-2 TRBV19 CASSSGLFGYTF TGTGCCAGTAGTTCAGGGTTGTTTGGCTACACCTTC
TRBD1 once TRBJ1-1 TRBV6-6 CASSWDSLNTEAFF TGTGCCAGCAGTTGGGACAGCCTGAACACTGAAGCTTTCTTT
TRBD1 - TRBJ2-1 TRBV18 CASSPPTGLNEQFF TGTGCCAGCTCACCACCGACAGGGCTCAATGAGCAGTTCTTC
- - TRBJ2-2 TRBV14 CASSHVLDTGELFF TGTGCCAGCAGCCACGTTCTTGACACCGGGGAGCTGTTTTTT
- - TRBJ2-5 TRBV7-2 CASSLVVHTQETQYF TGTGCCAGCAGCTTGGTGGTACACACACAAGAGACCCAGTACTTC
- - TRBJ2-1 TRBV5-1 CASSLELASYNEQFF TGCGCCAGCAGCTTGGAACTAGCCTCCTACAATGAGCAGTTCTTC
TRBD2 - TRBJ2-1 TRBV5-8 CASSQLSGRAGYEQFF TGTGCCAGCAGTCAATTAAGCGGGAGGGCCGGGTATGAGCAGTTCTTC
- once TRBJ2-1 TRBV24-1 CATSPTSGDEQFF TGTGCCACCAGTCCAACTTCAGGGGATGAGCAGTTCTTC
TRBD1 - TRBJ1-1 TRBV18 CASSLQGQGAGGTEAFF TGTGCCAGCTCCCTACAAGGACAGGGGGCGGGCGGCACTGAAGCTTTCTTT
- - TRBJ1-2 TRBV19 CASSMTAQEPYGYTF TGTGCCAGTAGCATGACGGCTCAGGAACCCTATGGCTACACCTTC
- once TRBJ2-1 TRBV9 CASTSSPSHYNEQFF TGTGCCAGCACCTCAAGCCCCTCCCACTACAATGAGCAGTTCTTC
- - TRBJ1-3 TRBV7-9 CASSRGGVGNTIYF TGTGCCAGCAGCCGGGGAGGGGTCGGAAACACCATATATTTT
TRBD1 - TRBJ2-5 TRBV19 CASSRDRVFRETQYF TGTGCCAGTTCAAGGGACAGGGTTTTTCGGGAGACCCAGTACTTC
TRBD1 few TRBJ1-2 TRBV9 CASSVGTGAEFGGYTF TGTGCCAGCAGCGTAGGGACAGGGGCCGAATTCGGCGGCTACACCTTC
TRBD1 - TRBJ2-3 TRBV9 CASSVGQGGTDTQYF TGTGCCAGCAGTGTGGGACAGGGGGGCACAGATACGCAGTATTTT
- - TRBJ2-5 TRBV7-2 CASSSTPLQETQYF TGTGCCAGCAGCTCGACACCTCTCCAAGAGACCCAGTACTTC
- - TRBJ1-2 TRBV25-1 CASSDSGKPGYGYTF TGTGCCAGCAGTGATAGCGGAAAGCCAGGATATGGCTACACCTTC
- - TRBJ2-3 TRBV15 CATSRWRDTQYF TGTGCCACCAGCAGGTGGAGAGATACGCAGTATTTT
- few TRBJ1-1 TRBV19 CASSMGPLNTEAFF TGTGCCAGTAGTATGGGCCCGTTGAACACTGAAGCTTTCTTT
TRBD1 - TRBJ1-4 TRBV27 CASSITPGTANNEKLFF TGTGCCAGCAGTATTACGCCCGGGACAGCAAATAATGAAAAACTGTTTTTT
- once TRBJ2-2 TRBV15 CATSSQSNTGELFF TGTGCCACCAGCTCCCAGTCGAACACCGGGGAGCTGTTTTTT
- - TRBJ2-3 TRBV11-2 CASSLEETDTQYF TGTGCCAGCAGCTTAGAGGAGACAGATACGCAGTATTTT
- - TRBJ1-2 TRBV5-1 CASSFNGQNGYTF TGCGCCAGCAGCTTTAATGGGCAGAATGGCTACACCTTC
TRBD1 - TRBJ1-6 TRBV4-3 CASSQEGTGPNSPLHF TGCGCCAGCAGCCAAGAAGGGACAGGCCCTAATTCACCCCTCCACTTT
- - TRBJ2-1 TRBV6-1 CASSERRNEQFF TGTGCCAGCAGTGAAAGGAGGAATGAGCAGTTCTTC
- - TRBJ1-1 TRBV5-1 CASSFQNTEAFF TGCGCCAGCAGCTTCCAGAACACTGAAGCTTTCTTT
- few TRBJ1-2 TRBV6-5 CASSTSGYPGYTF TGTGCCAGCAGTACCTCAGGGTATCCGGGCTACACCTTC
- - TRBJ1-5 TRBV7-2 CASSSLLGPQHF TGTGCCAGCAGCTCGCTCCTAGGACCCCAGCATTTT
TRBD1 - TRBJ1-2 TRBV28 CASSLPGTGSRGYTF TGTGCCAGCAGTTTACCCGGGACAGGATCGCGTGGCTACACCTTC
- - TRBJ1-4 TRBV28 CASLGSINEKLFF TGTGCCAGCCTGGGCAGCATTAATGAAAAACTGTTTTTT
- - TRBJ2-1 TRBV24-1 CATKGGDNEQFF TGTGCCACCAAAGGCGGAGACAATGAGCAGTTCTTC
TRBD1 - TRBJ1-4 TRBV9 CASSTNPGQAYNEKLFF TGTGCCAGCAGCACCAATCCGGGACAGGCCTACAATGAAAAACTGTTTTTT
- - TRBJ2-6 TRBV5-4 CASSLGPVSGANVLTF TGTGCCAGCAGCTTGGGTCCCGTCTCTGGGGCCAACGTCCTGACTTTC
TRBD2 once TRBJ2-3 TRBV19 CASSIGGTTDTQYF TGTGCCAGTAGTATCGGGGGGACCACAGATACGCAGTATTTT
- - TRBJ1-1 TRBV11-1 CDSPSEGRNTEAFF TGTGATTCCCCTTCAGAAGGGAGGAACACTGAAGCTTTCTTT
- - TRBJ1-2 TRBV9 CASSVDLDGHYGYTF TGTGCCAGCAGCGTAGATCTGGACGGACATTATGGCTACACCTTC
TRBD1 - TRBJ2-1 TRBV6-1 CASREQGAYEQFF TGTGCCAGCAGAGAACAGGGGGCCTATGAGCAGTTCTTC
TRBD1 once TRBJ1-1 TRBV6-6 CASRGQGGTEAFF TGTGCCAGCAGAGGGCAGGGGGGCACTGAAGCTTTCTTT